This is a list of T cell receptor beta chains from one sample in a study of CD8 T cells in ankylosing spondylitis. Each CDR3 protein gets one entry after TCRdb re-called the 5' RACE reads with MiXCR. The top ten hold 0.9% to 1.2% of the sample, which has nearly 350,000 distinct CDR3 sequences, roughly 14% seen once. The sequenced sample consisted of blood, either unsorted or a sorted T cell fraction (not recorded which). Source of these receptors: a male donor with ankylosing spondylitis or in good health (not recorded which). Both conserved end residues are part of each CDR3. D genes are given only for firm matches. The listing skips clone size in some rows; elsewhere it reads once, few, many or a size class.

cdr3_aa cdr3_nt clone_size v_call d_call j_call
CASSLLRGDSPLHF TGTGCCAGCAGCTTATTGAGAGGTGATTCACCCCTCCACTTT . TRBV3-1 . TRBJ1-6
CASSHFGQGNYGYTF TGCGCCAGCAGCCACTTCGGACAGGGGAATTATGGCTACACCTTC few TRBV5-1 TRBD1 TRBJ1-2
CASSETGLAPYNEQFF TGTGCCAGCAGTGAAACAGGACTAGCGCCGTACAATGAGCAGTTCTTC . TRBV25-1 TRBD2 TRBJ2-1
CASSYRTEVGEQYF TGCGCCAGCAGCTATCGTACGGAGGTGGGGGAGCAGTACTTC . TRBV4-1 . TRBJ2-7
CASSRRPSADEQFF TGTGCCAGCAGCCGACGGCCCAGCGCCGATGAGCAGTTCTTC few TRBV7-9 . TRBJ2-1
CASSPHPKGSTGELFF TGCGCCAGCAGCCCCCATCCGAAGGGAAGCACCGGGGAGCTGTTTTTT few TRBV4-1 . TRBJ2-2
CASSLGGALPYNEQFF TGTGCCAGCAGCTTGGGCGGGGCCTTGCCCTACAATGAGCAGTTCTTC few TRBV11-3 . TRBJ2-1
CAVSGGLSAGDTQYF TGTGCCGTGTCGGGCGGGCTTTCGGCTGGGGATACGCAGTATTTT few TRBV10-3 . TRBJ2-3
CSARGSSGYQETQYF TGCAGTGCTAGGGGGTCTAGCGGATACCAAGAGACCCAGTACTTC few TRBV20-1 TRBD2 TRBJ2-5
CASSLSAGGPGEQYF TGTGCCAGCAGCTTATCGGCGGGAGGGCCTGGCGAGCAGTACTTC . TRBV7-2 TRBD2 TRBJ2-7
CSASAGARAEAFF TGCAGTGCTAGTGCTGGGGCTAGGGCTGAAGCTTTCTTT few TRBV20-1 . TRBJ1-1
CASSPPGTGGRGVTQYF TGTGCCAGCAGCCCACCCGGGACAGGGGGCAGAGGCGTTACGCAGTATTTT few TRBV5-6 TRBD1 TRBJ2-3
CASSLDALYRGTEAFF TGTGCCAGCAGCTTGGATGCCTTATACAGGGGGACTGAAGCTTTCTTT few TRBV5-6 TRBD1 TRBJ1-1
CATREAGSDTQYF TGTGCCACCAGAGAAGCGGGGTCCGATACGCAGTATTTT . TRBV24-1 TRBD2 TRBJ2-3
CASSQDSSTEAFF TGTGCCAGCAGCCAAGATTCGAGCACTGAAGCTTTCTTT few TRBV4-2 . TRBJ1-1
CASSATGGVHEKLFF TGTGCCAGCAGTGCAACAGGGGGCGTTCACGAAAAACTGTTTTTT many TRBV25-1 TRBD1 TRBJ1-4
CASSERSNRGSGELFF TGTGCCAGCAGTGAACGGTCGAACAGGGGTTCGGGGGAGCTGTTTTTT . TRBV2 TRBD1 TRBJ2-2
CASSPLAGVPDTQYF TGCGCCAGCAGCCCCTTAGCGGGAGTGCCAGATACGCAGTATTTT . TRBV5-1 TRBD2 TRBJ2-3
CASSNSGGQGARGGNTIYF TGTGCCAGCAGCAACAGCGGGGGACAGGGGGCTCGAGGAGGAAACACCATATATTTT . TRBV6-1 TRBD1 TRBJ1-3
CAWSVRREYAFF TGTGCCTGGAGTGTACGCAGGGAGTATGCTTTCTTT . TRBV30 . TRBJ1-1
CASSQDRLAGPNEQFF TGCGCCAGCAGCCAAGATAGACTAGCGGGGCCAAATGAGCAGTTCTTC few TRBV4-1 TRBD2 TRBJ2-1
CASSLGPSISGANVLTF TGCGCCAGCAGCTTAGGACCATCAATCTCTGGGGCCAACGTCCTGACTTTC few TRBV5-1 . TRBJ2-6
CSANPPGQAYEQYF TGCAGTGCTAATCCCCCGGGACAGGCTTACGAGCAGTACTTC few TRBV20-1 TRBD1 TRBJ2-7
CASSKRTGSAEAFF TGTGCCAGCAGTAAAAGGACCGGGTCCGCTGAAGCTTTCTTT few TRBV6-1 . TRBJ1-1
CAISPGLPTPSTDTQYF TGTGCCATCAGCCCGGGACTACCGACACCTAGCACAGATACGCAGTATTTT . TRBV10-3 TRBD2 TRBJ2-3
CASSQDRSSYEQYF TGTGCCAGCTCACAGGACAGGTCGAGCTACGAGCAGTACTTC . TRBV18 TRBD1 TRBJ2-7
CASSLSSWYTEAFF TGTGCCAGCAGCCTCTCATCTTGGTACACTGAAGCTTTCTTT . TRBV7-9 . TRBJ1-1
CASSRNLGLAGREQYF TGTGCCAGCAGCCGGAATTTAGGGCTAGCGGGACGAGAGCAGTACTTC . TRBV4-2 TRBD2 TRBJ2-7
CASAPPDRSGGELFF TGTGCCAGCGCCCCCCCGGACAGGAGCGGCGGGGAGCTGTTTTTT . TRBV25-1 TRBD1 TRBJ2-2
CAWKQGNSYEQYF TGTGCCTGGAAGCAGGGGAACTCCTACGAGCAGTACTTC . TRBV30 . TRBJ2-7
CASSLGGSSGVYDTQYF TGTGCCAGCAGTCTCGGCGGATCTAGCGGGGTATACGATACGCAGTATTTT many TRBV12-3/TRBV12-4 TRBD2 TRBJ2-3
CASSTGLETQYF TGTGCCAGCAGTACAGGGTTAGAGACCCAGTACTTC . TRBV6-5 . TRBJ2-5
CASSQKGTSGETSTDTQYF TGCGCCAGCAGCCAAAAAGGGACTAGCGGCGAAACTAGCACAGATACGCAGTATTTT . TRBV4-1 TRBD2 TRBJ2-3
CASSPGLAGGRQETQYF TGCGCCAGCAGCCCGGGACTAGCGGGAGGGAGGCAAGAGACCCAGTACTTC . TRBV4-1 TRBD2 TRBJ2-5
CASSETGYGYTF TGTGCCAGCAGTGAAACAGGCTATGGCTACACCTTC . TRBV2 . TRBJ1-2
CAIKPLQGDYNEQFF TGTGCCATCAAGCCCTTACAGGGAGACTACAATGAGCAGTTCTTC . TRBV10-3 . TRBJ2-1
CASSAVLRDRNQPQHF TGCGCCAGCAGTGCCGTACTCCGGGACAGAAATCAGCCCCAGCATTTT few TRBV10-1 TRBD1 TRBJ1-5
CASSQALELTDTQYF TGTGCCAGCAGCCAAGCCCTAGAACTCACAGATACGCAGTATTTT . TRBV3-1 . TRBJ2-3
CASSPDGAPNVLTF TGTGCCAGCAGCCCAGACGGAGCACCCAACGTCCTGACTTTC few TRBV12-3/TRBV12-4 . TRBJ2-6
CASSPRWGPYNEQFF TGTGCCAGCAGTCCGCGGTGGGGCCCCTACAATGAGCAGTTCTTC few TRBV27 . TRBJ2-1
CASSLVPGGRGEQFF TGTGCCAGCAGCCTAGTGCCGGGGGGACGGGGTGAGCAGTTCTTC . TRBV14 TRBD2 TRBJ2-1
CASSQDLAGGPRGEQFF TGTGCCAGCAGCCAAGATCTAGCGGGGGGGCCTCGGGGTGAGCAGTTCTTC . TRBV4-2 TRBD2 TRBJ2-1
CSATGGADTQNF TGCAGTGCGACAGGGGGGGCAGATACGCAGAATTTT . TRBV20-1 TRBD1 TRBJ2-3
CASSLRGVAYNEQFF TGTGCCAGCAGTTTACGGGGGGTGGCCTACAATGAGCAGTTCTTC few TRBV12-3/TRBV12-4 TRBD2 TRBJ2-1
CASSPPAANTEAFF TGTGCCAGCAGCCCTCCCGCCGCCAACACTGAAGCTTTCTTT few TRBV5-6 . TRBJ1-1
CATSRDSGRFEQFF TGTGCCACCAGCAGAGATTCGGGGCGTTTTGAGCAGTTCTTC few TRBV15 . TRBJ2-1
CASRFGGATDTGELFF TGCGCCAGCAGGTTCGGGGGGGCAACGGACACCGGGGAGCTGTTTTTT . TRBV5-1 TRBD2 TRBJ2-2
CASSLGSVEQYF TGTGCCAGCAGCTTAGGGTCGGTCGAGCAGTACTTC . TRBV11-2 . TRBJ2-7
CASSPGGPVYNEQFF TGTGCCAGCAGTCCCGGAGGGCCGGTCTACAATGAGCAGTTCTTC few TRBV12-3/TRBV12-4 . TRBJ2-1
CASSTLFDLLNTEAFF TGTGCCAGCAGCACACTATTCGACTTACTGAACACTGAAGCTTTCTTT . TRBV13 . TRBJ1-1
CASSIGGDNYGYTF TGTGCCAGTAGTATAGGCGGGGACAACTATGGCTACACCTTC . TRBV19 . TRBJ1-2
CASSFGTGDEQYF TGCGCCAGCAGCTTCGGGACAGGGGACGAGCAGTACTTC few TRBV5-1 TRBD1 TRBJ2-7
CASSPTGAYTGELFF TGTGCCAGTAGTCCTACAGGGGCCTACACCGGGGAGCTGTTTTTT . TRBV19 TRBD1 TRBJ2-2
CASRPGQGSGYTF TGTGCCAGCAGACCGGGACAGGGAAGCGGCTACACCTTC many TRBV25-1 TRBD1 TRBJ1-2
CASSYSPGQRYEQYF TGTGCCAGCAGTTACTCTCCGGGGCAGAGGTACGAGCAGTACTTC . TRBV6-5 . TRBJ2-7
CASRSLRRTGELFF TGTGCCAGCAGGTCCTTGCGGAGGACCGGGGAGCTGTTTTTT . TRBV6-1 . TRBJ2-2